This TCR beta chain comes out of a study of blood T cell repertoires in COVID-19. About the study: T cells, B-cell-depleted T cells, or PBMCs provided the cDNA or gDNA that served as material.

Profiling relied on immunoSEQ multiplex PCR, and the TCRdb table lists in-frame clones only, not all of them. The sample has 300,000 or so clones; under 90% are singletons. Germline CDR1 and CDR2: SGHRS and YFSETQ. The CDR3 covers 14 residues. V lost 3 bases, J lost 4 bases, and 6 bases stayed unmatched. This study enrolled people aged about 18 to 100 from about two dozen US geographic areas. Membership in each cohort depended on participant-reported clinical history. Two negative PCRs, clearance, or symptom resolution were required of recovered Cohort 3 donors. The sample taken for sequencing was PBMCs or T cells enriched from blood (not recorded which). The chain carries TRBV5-1 and TRBJ1-2; 7 bases line up with TRBD1. This receptor was identified in a young woman who had recovered from COVID-19. CDR3: CASSSLTGAYGYTF. The DNA of the CDR3 is TGCGCCAGCAGCTCTCTTACAGGGGCCTATGGCTACACCTTC.